The 11 T cell receptor beta chains below come from one sample, sequenced in a study of graft-versus-host responses after intestinal transplantation. These TCRs' antigens remain unknown. Data came from immunoSEQ multiplex PCR; TCRdb stores just in-frame clones and leaves some out. The table lists more than 85,000 clones, under 95% of them singletons. The sample was unstimulated CD8+ T cells sorted from spleen or lymph node cells, taken before transplant. These receptors originate from a human donor who was the organ donor for an intestinal transplant.

V is TRBV25-1 and J is TRBJ1-1, with a tentative D call TRBD1 (5 bases). The CDR3 sequence is 15 residues long. The V gene's germline CDR1 is MGHDK and CDR2 SYGVNS. V shed 3 bases and J shed 5 bases, with 16 bases lying between them. For the CDR3, the DNA is TGTGCCAGCAGTGACGGGGGAACGAGTGGGACTGAAGCTTTCTTT. Translated: CASSDGGTSGTEAFF.

The rearrangement joins TRBV2 to TRBJ1-2, with D possibly TRBD1 on 5 matching bases. V lost 10 bases and J lost 4, with 19 bases in between. This CDR3 is built from 14 residues. From germline, CDR1 is SNHLY and CDR2 FYNNEI. CDR3: CATWAGWFFYGYTF. Here the CDR3 DNA reads TGTGCCACCTGGGCAGGGTGGTTTTTCTATGGCTACACCTTC.

The V call is TRBV5-4, the J call TRBJ2-5; perhaps TRBD1 as D (6 bases). The last part of the DNA fits TRBJ2-7 better; the J call may be wrong. The CDR3 is made up of 13 amino acids. The V gene's germline CDR1 is SGHNT and CDR2 YYREEE (reference sequence). CDR3 sequence reads: CASSYRDSYEQYF. CDR3 coding DNA: TGTGCCAGCAGCTACAGGGATTCCTACGAGCAGTACTTC.

The V and J genes are TRBV19 and TRBJ2-7, with D possibly being TRBD1 (5 bases). Per the germline V gene, CDR1 is LNHDA and CDR2 is SQIVND (reference sequence). The CDR3 consists of 14 residues. Trimming stripped 4 bases from V and 0 bases from J, with 10 bases between. As DNA, the CDR3 is TGTGCCAGTAGTACCTCGGACACCTCCTACGAGCAGTACTTC. Protein sequence: CASSTSDTSYEQYF.

This chain's CDR3 is CASSLSLAGSYEQYF. CDR3 DNA sequence: TGTGCCAGCAGCTTAAGTCTAGCGGGCTCCTACGAGCAGTACTTC. This sequence joins TRBV11-2 and TRBJ2-7; 8 positions match TRBD2. The CDR3 spans 15 residues. V gave up 2 bases and J gave up 0 bases; unmatched junction bases: 3. The germline CDR1 and CDR2 sequences are SGHAT and FQNNGV.

The chain carries TRBV29-1 and TRBJ2-3; a possible D gene is TRBD2 (6 bases). The CDR3 has 16 amino acids. The ends were cut back, 0 bases at V and 0 bases at J, with 13 bases in the middle. Germline CDR1 reads SQVTM; CDR2 reads ANQGSEA. The CDR3 DNA sequence: TGCAGCGTTGAAGATCCCCTAGCGCCTAGCACAGATACGCAGTATTTT. Translating gives CSVEDPLAPSTDTQYF.

This clone appeared a few times. V and J are TRBV6-1 and TRBJ2-7; TRBD2 matches 10 bases. The germline CDR1 and CDR2 sequences are MNHNS and SASEGT. This CDR3 spans 13 amino acids. V gave up 7 bases and J gave up 5 bases; unmatched junction bases: 5. CDR3 sequence reads: CASTQTSGDEQYF. CDR3 in DNA: TGTGCCAGCACACAAACTAGCGGGGACGAGCAGTACTTC.

This chain uses TRBV7-9 with TRBJ1-5, with D perhaps TRBD1 (6 bases). In germline, CDR1 is SEHNR, CDR2 FQNEAQ (reference sequence). V lost 1 base and J lost 3, with 10 bases in between. The CDR3 has 15 residues. Written as DNA, the CDR3 is TGTGCCAGCAGCTTAGGGACAGCGTCCAATCAGCCCCAGCATTTT. This gives the protein CASSLGTASNQPQHF.

V usage is TRBV7-3 and J usage is TRBJ2-7; 10 bases map to TRBD1. With 5 bases clipped from V and 6 bases from J, the junction kept 10 bases outside the gene matches. CDR3 length equals 15 residues. Germline V CDR1 and CDR2: SGHTA, FQGTGA. The CDR3 region is CASSAGRDRGSEQYF. CDR3 DNA sequence: TGTGCCAGCAGCGCCGGCCGGGACAGGGGATCCGAGCAGTACTTC.

This chain links TRBV11-2 with TRBJ2-1; TRBD1 might be the D (6 bases). V lost 5 bases to trimming and J lost 3 bases, with 14 bases between them. CDR3 length: 15 amino acids. In germline, CDR1 is SGHAT, CDR2 FQNNGV. CDR3 coding DNA: TGTGCCAGCAGCCCGCCCACAGGGCTCTACAATGAGCAGTTCTTC. Translating it yields CASSPPTGLYNEQFF.

This sequence joins TRBV11-2 and TRBJ2-7; 10 nucleotides align to TRBD2. CDR1 and CDR2 from the germline V gene are SGHAT and FQNNGV. This CDR3 contains 15 residues. With 5 bases clipped from V and 3 bases from J, the junction kept 7 bases outside the gene matches. CDR3 amino acids: CASSLGSGRYYEQYF. CDR3 in DNA: TGTGCCAGCAGCCTGGGTAGCGGGAGGTACTACGAGCAGTACTTC.